The clone carrying this T cell receptor (beta chain) appeared a single time. TCRdb's copy holds only in-frame clones and misses some; the assay was immunoSEQ multiplex PCR. The sample contains around 250,000 clones, approximately 82% of which appear only once. This sample was included in a study of blood T cell repertoires in COVID-19. Study overall: Acute and convalescent COVID-19 specimens originated in the United States, Italy and Spain.

The CDR3 is 15 residues long. CDR1 and CDR2 (germline): KGHSH, LQKENI. V was pared by 3 bases and J by 7 bases, with 16 bases between. The rearrangement joins TRBV18 to TRBJ2-1; D is perhaps TRBD2 (6 bases). The sequenced material came from peripheral blood. The sequence was collected from a woman aged 18 to 35 with acute or convalescent COVID-19. This CDR3 reads CASSPAPSVKNEQFF. In DNA form, the CDR3 reads TGTGCCAGCTCACCGGCCCCTAGCGTAAAGAATGAGCAGTTCTTC. Variable domain in full (rest from reference TRBV18 and TRBJ2-1): NAGVMQNPRHLVRRRGQEARLRCSPMKGHSHVYWYRQLPEEGLKFMVYLQKENIIDESGMPKERFSAEFPKEGPSILRIQQVVRGDSAAYFCASSPAPSVKNEQFFGPGTRLTVL.